The clone carrying this TCR beta chain has a handful of counts. Its antigen is not identified. Measured with immunoSEQ multiplex PCR; TCRdb has only the in-frame clones, and not every one. The table includes 4,500 to 6,500 clones, roughly 32% detected once. TCRbeta sequences of proliferating CFSE-low MLR cells were labeled alloreactive. Pre-transplant recipient cells met graft donor PBMCs, splenocytes, lymph-node cells, or third-party PBMCs. This specimen comes from a study of T cell clones after liver transplantation. Germline V gene data show CDR1 as SGHTS and CDR2 as YDEGEE. Between the trimmed V and J ends, which lost 2 bases and 1 base, there was a span of 9 bases. This CDR3 region has 15 residues.

The sequence derives from a human patient who received a liver transplant. The graft donor may account for some of the T cells. The chain links TRBV5-8 to TRBJ2-2, with no clear D. The source material was CD4+ T cells from cultured PBMCs. CDR3 region: CASSFGALNTGELFF. In DNA form, the CDR3 reads TGTGCCAGCAGCTTTGGAGCACTGAACACCGGGGAGCTGTTTTTT.